The sequence of this TCR beta chain was determined in a study of chemoradiotherapy in HPV16-positive cancers. Profiled with immunoSEQ multiplex PCR; TCRdb holds only in-frame clones, not every one. This sample has around 25,000 clones, with around 94% found just once. Germline-derived CDR1 and CDR2 are MNHEY and SMNVEV (reference sequence). CDR3 size: 15 residues. The V and J ends lost 5 bases and 4 bases, in that order; junction bases with no gene match: 7. The rearrangement links TRBV27 to TRBJ2-1; 8 bases map to TRBD2. The source of this sequence is a human donor with HPV-associated anogenital cancer. This sample comprised blood, obtained from a patient who underwent chemoradiotherapy. CDR3 DNA: TGTGCCAGCAGTCCCACTAGCGGCCTTTACAATGAGCAGTTCTTC. This sequence encodes CASSPTSGLYNEQFF.